Sequencing of this T cell receptor beta chain was carried out in a study of tumor-infiltrating lymphocytes in localized non-small cell lung cancer. Whole-study results and caveats: Higher tumor T cell infiltration than in uninvolved lung was supported by TCRbeta sequencing.

The table came from immunoSEQ multiplex PCR; TCRdb's copy has only in-frame clones and leaves some out. Here the sample spans fewer than 25,000 clones, about 80% being singletons. This clone came up a few times. The antigen remains unidentified. CDR1 and CDR2 from the germline V gene are LGHNA and YSLEER. The CDR3 has 12 amino acids. V lost 0 bases to trimming and J lost 7 bases, with 5 bases between them. V and J are TRBV4-3 and TRBJ2-3; D is undetermined. Sequencing used lung tumor tissue. The TCR sequence derives from a human donor with non-small cell lung cancer. CDR3 DNA sequence: TGCGCCAGCAGCCAAGAACGGAATACGCAGTATTTT. Translating it yields CASSQERNTQYF.